These T cell receptor beta chains were read from a single sample in a study of tumor-infiltrating lymphocytes in localized non-small cell lung cancer. TCRdb's copy holds only in-frame clones and misses some; the assay was immunoSEQ multiplex PCR. This table has about 8,900 clones, 60% to 80% appearing once. Source material: uninvolved lung tissue not adjacent to the tumor. The source is a human donor with non-small cell lung cancer. The CDR3 runs from the conserved cysteine through the conserved F or W. D genes are given only for firm matches. Size is omitted from some rows. Given values are once, few, many or a class for expanded clones.

size	V	J	D	CDR3	DNA
large	TRBV6-1	TRBJ2-6	TRBD1	CASSAGTGDPGANVLTF	TGTGCCAGCAGTGCGGGGACAGGGGACCCTGGGGCCAACGTCCTGACTTTC
few	TRBV11-2	TRBJ1-1	-	CASSLEGDAFF	TGTGCCAGCAGCTTAGAAGGGGACGCTTTCTTT
-	TRBV1	TRBJ1-1	-	CTSSHRQGVVRAFF	TGCACCAGCAGCCACCGACAGGGTGTCGTTCGGGCTTTCTTT
-	TRBV6-1	TRBJ2-7	TRBD2	CATQQGLAPYEQYF	TGTGCCACGCAGCAGGGACTAGCCCCCTACGAGCAGTACTTC
-	TRBV5-6	TRBJ1-1	-	CASSLLPGTEAFF	TGTGCCAGCAGCTTGTTACCGGGGACTGAAGCTTTCTTT
-	TRBV30	TRBJ2-1	-	CAWGPSGNLQFF	TGTGCCTGGGGCCCCTCGGGGAACCTTCAGTTCTTC
-	TRBV7-7	TRBJ2-1	TRBD2	CASSDSGRTNEQFF	TGTGCCAGCAGCGATAGCGGGAGGACCAATGAGCAGTTCTTC
-	TRBV28	TRBJ2-5	-	CASSSINSQATQYF	TGTGCCAGCAGTTCAATAAACTCTCAGGCCACCCAGTACTTC
-	TRBV11-3	TRBJ2-7	-	CASSPREWGYEQYF	TGTGCCAGCAGCCCCAGGGAGTGGGGCTACGAGCAGTACTTC
once	TRBV20-1	TRBJ1-1	-	CSARVNTEAFF	TGCAGTGCTAGGGTTAACACTGAAGCTTTCTTT
few	TRBV5-1	TRBJ2-5	TRBD1	CASSATGSSETQYF	TGCGCCAGCAGCGCGACAGGGTCATCGGAGACCCAGTACTTC
medium-sized	TRBV11-2	TRBJ2-6	-	CASSLGRAVHVLTF	TGTGCCAGCAGCTTAGGTCGGGCCGTCCACGTCCTGACTTTC
few	TRBV1	TRBJ2-1	-	CTSTLYNEQFF	TGCACCAGCACCCTGTACAATGAGCAGTTCTTC
-	TRBV10-3	TRBJ2-7	TRBD2	CAISATSGYEQYF	TGTGCCATCAGTGCGACTAGCGGCTACGAGCAGTACTTC
medium-sized	TRBV7-2	TRBJ1-5	-	CASSPDLYQPQHF	TGTGCCAGCAGTCCCGATCTTTATCAGCCCCAGCATTTT
-	TRBV6-5	TRBJ2-2	-	CASSYSSRGELFF	TGTGCCAGCAGTTACTCGAGTCGCGGGGAGCTGTTTTTT
-	TRBV19	TRBJ1-2	TRBD1	CASEGTVFGYTF	TGTGCCAGTGAAGGGACAGTCTTCGGCTACACCTTC
-	TRBV30	TRBJ2-7	-	CAWSGAYEQYF	TGTGCCTGGAGTGGTGCCTACGAGCAGTACTTC
medium-sized	TRBV7-2	TRBJ2-1	TRBD2	CASSAEAGEVEQFF	TGTGCCAGCAGCGCCGAAGCGGGAGAAGTTGAGCAGTTCTTC
few	TRBV27	TRBJ1-1	-	CASSSQGRTEAFF	TGTGCCAGCAGTTCACAGGGTAGGACTGAAGCTTTCTTT
-	TRBV7-8	TRBJ1-1	TRBD1	CASSLTGGTEAFF	TGTGCCAGCAGCCTGACAGGGGGCACTGAAGCTTTCTTT
-	TRBV28	TRBJ2-6	-	CASSFRASGANVLTF	TGTGCCAGCAGTTTTAGGGCGTCTGGGGCCAACGTCCTGACTTTC
few	TRBV4-1	TRBJ2-1	TRBD2	CASSQTSGREDEQFF	TGCGCCAGCAGCCAGACTAGCGGGAGGGAAGATGAGCAGTTCTTC
once	TRBV5-1	TRBJ2-7	TRBD2	CASSSSGSSYEQYF	TGCGCCAGCAGTTCGAGCGGGAGCTCCTACGAGCAGTACTTC
-	TRBV7-8	TRBJ2-1	TRBD1	CASSADRGNEQFF	TGTGCCAGCAGCGCCGACAGGGGGAATGAGCAGTTCTTC
-	TRBV7-2	TRBJ1-5	-	CASSLAAGQPQHF	TGTGCCAGCAGCTTAGCGGCGGGTCAGCCCCAGCATTTT
few	TRBV28	TRBJ1-3	-	CASSLVGVSGNTIYF	TGTGCCAGCAGTTTAGTCGGGGTCTCTGGAAACACCATATATTTT
-	TRBV4-3	TRBJ2-4	-	CASSQAFFGDIQYF	TGCGCCAGCAGCCAAGCCTTCTTTGGAGACATTCAGTACTTC
once	TRBV4-2	TRBJ1-2	-	CASSQAPGANYGYTF	TGTGCCAGCAGCCAAGCACCGGGCGCTAACTATGGCTACACCTTC
-	TRBV4-1	TRBJ1-2	-	CASSQEAGYYGYTF	TGCGCCAGCAGCCAAGAAGCAGGGTACTATGGCTACACCTTC
-	TRBV13	TRBJ1-1	-	CASTGAFF	TGTGCCAGCACAGGGGCTTTCTTT
-	TRBV2	TRBJ2-7	-	CASLLLGDPRYEQYF	TGTGCCAGCCTTCTCCTAGGGGACCCCCGCTACGAGCAGTACTTC
-	TRBV9	TRBJ2-1	-	CASSVVMGMPFF	TGTGCCAGCAGCGTAGTAATGGGCATGCCGTTCTTC
-	TRBV6-8	TRBJ2-1	-	CASSFALSHNEQFF	TGTGCCAGCAGTTTTGCTCTCTCTCACAATGAGCAGTTCTTC
-	TRBV4-3	TRBJ1-2	-	CASSHDYYSTGNYGYTF	TGCGCCAGCAGCCACGATTACTACTCGACAGGCAACTATGGCTACACCTTC
-	TRBV28	TRBJ1-1	-	CASSPIDRNTEAFF	TGTGCCAGCAGTCCTATCGACAGAAACACTGAAGCTTTCTTT
-	TRBV19	TRBJ2-3	-	CASSSRDIYTDTQYF	TGTGCCAGTAGTTCCCGGGACATTTACACAGATACGCAGTATTTT
-	TRBV2	TRBJ2-1	-	CASSEVRGKERATSYNEQFF	TGTGCCAGCAGTGAAGTTCGTGGGAAGGAGCGAGCGACCTCCTACAATGAGCAGTTCTTC
few	TRBV7-2	TRBJ2-2	-	CASRQGGGLTGELFF	TGTGCCAGTCGCCAAGGAGGAGGGCTCACCGGGGAGCTGTTTTTT
few	TRBV14	TRBJ2-3	-	CASSQNTDTQYF	TGTGCCAGCAGCCAAAACACAGATACGCAGTATTTT
-	TRBV6-1	TRBJ2-7	TRBD1	CASSGRDRGREQYF	TGTGCCAGCAGTGGCCGGGACAGGGGGCGCGAGCAGTACTTC
-	TRBV30	TRBJ2-1	TRBD1	CAWSRDRVGNEQFF	TGTGCCTGGAGTCGGGACAGAGTAGGTAATGAGCAGTTCTTC
-	TRBV7-2	TRBJ2-3	TRBD1	CASRRDRITDTQYF	TGTGCCAGCAGGAGGGACAGAATCACAGATACGCAGTATTTT
few	TRBV5-1	TRBJ2-1	-	CASSLDYLEQFF	TGCGCCAGCAGCTTGGATTACTTGGAGCAGTTCTTC
-	TRBV28	TRBJ1-3	TRBD1	CASSSVGQAGNTIYF	TGTGCCAGCAGCTCCGTCGGACAGGCTGGAAACACCATATATTTT
few	TRBV5-1	TRBJ2-5	-	CASSSVETQYF	TGCGCCAGCAGCTCTGTGGAGACCCAGTACTTC
-	TRBV4-1	TRBJ2-3	-	CASSPGTVSTDTQYF	TGCGCCAGCAGCCCCGGGACTGTCAGCACAGATACGCAGTATTTT
-	TRBV4-1	TRBJ2-7	-	CASSRGYEQYF	TGCGCCAGCAGCCGAGGCTACGAGCAGTACTTC
-	TRBV5-1	TRBJ1-3	-	CASSLGLSGNTIYF	TGCGCCAGCAGCTTGGGACTCTCTGGAAACACCATATATTTT
-	TRBV19	TRBJ1-2	-	CASSIGGGYTF	TGTGCCAGTAGTATTGGGGGAGGCTACACCTTC
few	TRBV2	TRBJ2-7	-	CASSEAREAGTQYF	TGTGCCAGCAGTGAAGCCCGGGAGGCCGGGACACAGTACTTC
medium-sized	TRBV28	TRBJ1-1	-	CASRAAGRENTEAFF	TGTGCCAGCAGAGCCGCCGGCAGGGAGAACACTGAAGCTTTCTTT
-	TRBV30	TRBJ2-7	-	CASTGPPRAYEQYF	TGTGCCTCCACGGGCCCTCCACGGGCCTACGAGCAGTACTTC
-	TRBV5-1	TRBJ1-2	-	CASSLGSYGYTF	TGCGCCAGCAGCTTGGGTTCGTATGGCTACACCTTC
-	TRBV20-1	TRBJ1-1	-	CSSGYTEAFF	TGCAGTTCAGGGTACACTGAAGCTTTCTTT
-	TRBV27	TRBJ2-7	TRBD2	CASSLFAGGSHEQYF	TGTGCCAGCAGTTTATTTGCGGGAGGTTCCCACGAGCAGTACTTC
-	TRBV20-1	TRBJ2-1	-	CSANQLTSQFF	TGCAGTGCTAATCAATTGACTTCTCAGTTCTTC
-	TRBV11-2	TRBJ2-3	TRBD2	CASSWHTSGGRTDTQYF	TGTGCCAGCAGCTGGCACACTAGCGGAGGAAGGACAGATACGCAGTATTTT
-	TRBV30	TRBJ2-3	TRBD1	CAWSGTGFTDTQYF	TGTGCCTGGAGTGGGACAGGGTTCACAGATACGCAGTATTTT